The following is a TCR beta chain sequence with its context. The target antigen is unknown. The source of the sample is a study of T cell repertoires in cytomegalovirus infection. Overall study findings and caveats: Across the ex vivo response, the dominant clonotypes were HLA-C-restricted CMV-specific TCR beta clonotypes.

The CDR3 spans 13 residues. The germline CDR1 and CDR2 sequences are SGDLS and YYNGEE. V lost 3 bases and J lost 2, with 7 bases in between. TCRdb itself ran the reads through MiXCR, one entry per CDR3 protein. This sample carries more than 20,000 distinct CDR3 sequences, about 40% of them seen once, and the ten largest clones take approximately 94%. The chain combines TRBV9 with TRBJ2-3; D ambiguous. The source was CD8+ T cells from cultured PBMCs, collected from culture after CMV antigen stimulation. The origin of this receptor is a human donor in good health (CMV status not recorded). Some clones in this sample may be carry-over from other donors' samples. In nucleotides, the CDR3 is TGTGCCAGCAGCGGGACGGCCACAGATACGCAGTATTTT. This gives the protein CASSGTATDTQYF.